The 21 T cell receptor beta chains below come from one sample, sequenced in a study of spatial heterogeneity in lung cancer (dated by TCRdb to the late 2010s). Sample time point, as interpreted from the label and publication: blood at routine non-recurrence follow-up after resection. Library prep was done by 5' RACE. TCRdb names NextSeq 500 as the instrument used. TCRdb applied fastp at Q25 and MiXCR to the public reads, then kept only in-frame beta chains. Records with the same CDR3 protein are collapsed into one entry carrying the most frequent genes and DNA. This sample is represented by more than 40,000 distinct CDR3 sequences; about 23% of them were singletons. The top ten clones comprise approximately 7.2% of the sample. The sample was PBMCs, taken at follow-up. These receptors were taken from a female donor with early-stage non-small cell lung cancer.

This clonotype occurred a few times. The V gene is TRBV10-3, the J gene TRBJ2-1, with D hard to call. The CDR3 extends over 13 amino acids. The ends were cut back, 4 bases at V and 2 bases at J, with 6 bases in the middle. Germline values: CDR1 ENHRY, CDR2 SYGVKD. CDR3 bases: TGTGCCATCAGTGCAAGCGCCTACAATGAGCAGTTCTTC. This codes for CAISASAYNEQFF.

By sample fraction, this clonotype is medium-sized. V gene TRBV3-1 combines with J gene TRBJ2-1; D ambiguous. This CDR3 has 13 residues. V gave up 1 base and J gave up 5 bases, with 6 bases separating them. The germline gives CDR1 LGHDT, CDR2 YNNKEL (reference sequence). The chain's CDR3 is CASSQVTDNEQFF. The DNA for the CDR3 is TGTGCCAGCAGCCAAGTTACAGACAATGAGCAGTTCTTC.

This clonotype came up a few times. The chain employs TRBV20-1 and TRBJ2-3; D call uncertain. Trimming cost V 0 bases and J 1 base, with 8 bases left between them. In germline, CDR1 is DFQATT, CDR2 SNEGSKA (reference sequence). This CDR3 comprises 14 residues. CDR3 nucleotides: TGCAGTGCTAGAGAGTGGAGCGGCACAGATACGCAGTATTTT. It yields the protein CSAREWSGTDTQYF.

This chain joins TRBV4-1 and TRBJ2-7; 7 bases fit TRBD2. V lost 2 bases to trimming and J lost 3 bases; unmatched junction nucleotides: 7. The V gene's germline CDR1 is MGHRA and CDR2 YSYEKL. The CDR3 runs to 15 residues. The CDR3 DNA is TGCGCCAGCAGCCAACAGACGGGGGGACGCTACGAGCAGTACGTC. It specifies CASSQQTGGRYEQYV.

This clonotype was found a few times. The chain has TRBV5-1 and TRBJ1-2; unclear D gene. The CDR3 length is 14 residues. Per germline, CDR1 SGHRS and CDR2 YFSETQ. Trimming removed 1 base from V and 7 bases from J, with 14 bases in between. DNA of the CDR3: TGCGCCAGCAGCTTGTCAGAGTTTTACTCTGGCTACACCTTC. Translated: CASSLSEFYSGYTF.

This chain connects TRBV6-6 to TRBJ1-3; no definite D call. Germline V gene lookup returns CDR1 MNHNY and CDR2 SVGAGI (reference sequence). The CDR3 length is 13 residues. Trimming removed 7 bases from V and 4 bases from J, with 11 bases in between. DNA of the CDR3: TGTGCCAGCACCATACTCGAGGGAAACACCATATATTTT. Its protein product is CASTILEGNTIYF.

This chain connects TRBV3-1 to TRBJ2-2; D call uncertain. The germline V gene encodes CDR1 LGHDT and CDR2 YNNKEL (reference sequence). The CDR3 is 13 amino acids. The V end was cut by 7 bases, the J end by 9 bases, with 15 bases between. CDR3 region: CASIGDTRRELFF. CDR3 sequence (DNA): TGTGCCAGCATTGGAGACACCCGAAGGGAGCTGTTTTTT.

This clonotype was seen a few times. The rearrangement uses TRBV7-3 and TRBJ2-3; TRBD2 aligns across 9 bases. Germline V gives CDR1 SGHTA, CDR2 FQGTGA. J was trimmed by 9 bases and V by 5 bases; bases with no gene match: 6. The CDR3 loop spans 13 amino acids. The CDR3 region has the DNA TGTGCCAGCAGCCTTGGACTAGCGCGGACGCAGTATTTT. It yields the protein CASSLGLARTQYF.

This clonotype has a count of ten or more. The gene calls are TRBV7-2 and TRBJ2-5; possibly TRBD1 or TRBD2 for D (5 bases each). This CDR3 has 15 amino acids. Trimming cost V 1 base and J 0 bases, with 9 bases left between them. Germline V CDR1 and CDR2: SGHTA, FQGNSA. CDR3 region: CASSLVWGNQETQYF. The CDR3 DNA reads TGTGCCAGCAGCTTAGTTTGGGGGAACCAAGAGACCCAGTACTTC.

The table lists this clonotype with a few counts. The rearrangement uses TRBV7-9 and TRBJ2-2, with 7 bases matching TRBD2. CDR3 length equals 13 residues. V was clipped by 8 bases and J by 1 base; unmatched bases: 1. The germline V gene encodes CDR1 SEHNR and CDR2 FQNEAQ (reference sequence). The CDR3 spells CASASGNTGELFF. CDR3 bases: TGTGCCAGCGCTAGCGGGAACACCGGGGAGCTGTTTTTT.

There are a few counts of this clonotype. The genes are TRBV11-3 and TRBJ2-1; TRBD2 agrees at 8 bases. The ends lost 1 base at V and 5 bases at J; junction bases unmatched: 7. The CDR3 totals 16 residues. Germline V gene sequence: CDR1 SGHNT, CDR2 YENEEA. In DNA, the CDR3 is TGTGCCAGCAGCTTAGGGGGTAGCGGGGAGCACAATGAGCAGTTCTTC. As protein: CASSLGGSGEHNEQFF. The full variable domain, its missing parts supplied by reference TRBV11-3 and TRBJ2-1, is EAGVVQSPRYKIIEKKQPVAFWCNPISGHNTLYWYLQNLGQGPELLIRYENEEAVDDSQLPKDRFSAERLKGVDSTLKIQPAELGDSAVYLCASSLGGSGEHNEQFFGPGTRLTVL.

The chain is built from TRBV5-1 and TRBJ2-3, with TRBD1 identical over 7 bases. V was pared by 3 bases and J by 5 bases, with 6 bases of the junction left unmatched. Germline V gives CDR1 SGHRS, CDR2 YFSETQ. The CDR3 extends over 14 amino acids. The CDR3 nucleotides read TGCGCCAGCAGCTGGGGACAGTCGGAAGATACGCAGTATTTT. Its translation: CASSWGQSEDTQYF.

In its sample, this clonotype was seen a few times. The rearrangement links TRBV20-1 to TRBJ2-3; the match to TRBD2 covers 8 bases. Germline-derived CDR1 and CDR2 are DFQATT and SNEGSKA (reference sequence). This CDR3 has 16 amino acids. V was pared by 3 bases and J by 6 bases, with 14 bases of the junction left unmatched. CDR3 DNA: TGCAGTGCTAGTTTTTTCTCGGGAGCGGGAGCCGATACGCAGTATTTT. Its protein is CSASFFSGAGADTQYF.

The gene calls are TRBV7-8 and TRBJ1-5; D ambiguous. CDR1 and CDR2 (germline): SGHVS, FQNEAQ. Between the trimmed V and J ends, which lost 1 base and 5 bases, there was a span of 3 bases. The CDR3 is made up of 12 amino acids. In nucleotides, the CDR3 is TGTGCCAGCAGCTTAGGGGATCAGCCCCAGCATTTT. This gives the protein CASSLGDQPQHF.

This chain connects TRBV3-1 to TRBJ2-3; 8 bases are shared with TRBD1. V gave up 1 base and J gave up 11 bases; unmatched junction bases: 8. This CDR3 comprises 14 residues. Germline assignment: CDR1 LGHDT and CDR2 YNNKEL (reference sequence). The CDR3 region is CASSQAQRGTGQYF. CDR3 coding DNA: TGTGCCAGCAGCCAAGCACAACGCGGGACAGGGCAGTATTTT.

This clonotype was picked up one time. A much larger clone differs by one base, so this may be a read error. This chain joins TRBV7-9 and TRBJ1-2; 9 nucleotides agree with TRBD1. V trimming: 2 bases; J trimming: 7 bases; junction bases outside the gene matches: 11. This CDR3 has 16 residues. Germline assignment: CDR1 SEHNR and CDR2 FQNEAQ (reference sequence). The CDR3 bases are TGTGCCAGCAGCTTAAGCTACTGGGACAGGGATGGTGGCTACACCTTC. It translates to CASSLSYWDRDGGYTF.

V is TRBV29-1 and J is TRBJ1-4; D remains ambiguous. Germline assignment: CDR1 SQVTM and CDR2 ANQGSEA. V was clipped by 5 bases and J by 8 bases, with 12 bases between them. The CDR3 runs to 12 residues. In nucleotides, the CDR3 is TGCAGCGTTCAGGAGAGTAGGGAAAAACTGTTTTTT. This sequence encodes CSVQESREKLFF.

This clonotype has only a few counts. The rearrangement links TRBV11-2 to TRBJ2-3; D remains unclear. Germline V gene sequence: CDR1 SGHAT, CDR2 FQNNGV. The CDR3 contains 13 residues. V lost 4 bases, J lost 4 bases, and 9 bases lay in between. The CDR3 protein is CASSSPWADTQYF. Written as DNA, the CDR3 is TGTGCCAGCAGCTCCCCGTGGGCAGATACGCAGTATTTT.

The chain carries TRBV2 and TRBJ2-3; weak D call: TRBD1 (6 bases). The CDR3 is 14 amino acids. Deletions cut 5 bases from V and 2 bases from J, with 11 bases between. Per the germline V gene, CDR1 is SNHLY and CDR2 is FYNNEI. CDR3 in amino acids: CASSMGHATDTQYF. The CDR3 DNA reads as TGTGCCAGCAGTATGGGACATGCCACAGATACGCAGTATTTT. Full variable domain (rest looked up from reference TRBV2 and TRBJ2-3): EPEVTQTPSHQVTQMGQEVILRCVPISNHLYFYWYRQILGQKVEFLVSFYNNEISEKSEIFDDQFSVERPDGSNFTLKIRSTKLEDSAMYFCASSMGHATDTQYFGPGTRLTVL.

This clonotype has more than one count but fewer than ten. V is TRBV19 and J is TRBJ1-6, with a tentative D call TRBD1 (5 bases). The germline gives CDR1 LNHDA, CDR2 SQIVND (reference sequence). CDR3 length equals 15 residues. Trimming pared 7 bases from V and 10 bases from J, leaving 20 bases between. The CDR3 DNA is TGTGCCAGTACCCCGCGGGACCTCGGGGGGTCACCCCTCCACTTT. Translated: CASTPRDLGGSPLHF. Complete variable domain (other parts from reference TRBV19 and TRBJ1-6): DGGITQSPKYLFRKEGQNVTLSCEQNLNHDAMYWYRQDPGQGLRLIYYSQIVNDFQKGDIAEGYSVSREKKESFPLTVTSAQKNPTAFYLCASTPRDLGGSPLHFGNGTRLTVT.

Only a few counts were recorded for this clonotype. J is TRBJ2-4 and V is TRBV7-9; possible D gene TRBD1, 5 bases. Between the trimmed V and J ends, which lost 1 base and 0 bases, there was a span of 10 bases. This CDR3 is built from 16 residues. Germline lookup yields CDR1 SEHNR and CDR2 FQNEAQ (reference sequence). The CDR3 protein is CASSLGAGKAKNIQYF. In DNA form, the CDR3 reads TGTGCCAGCAGCTTAGGGGCAGGGAAAGCCAAAAACATTCAGTACTTC.